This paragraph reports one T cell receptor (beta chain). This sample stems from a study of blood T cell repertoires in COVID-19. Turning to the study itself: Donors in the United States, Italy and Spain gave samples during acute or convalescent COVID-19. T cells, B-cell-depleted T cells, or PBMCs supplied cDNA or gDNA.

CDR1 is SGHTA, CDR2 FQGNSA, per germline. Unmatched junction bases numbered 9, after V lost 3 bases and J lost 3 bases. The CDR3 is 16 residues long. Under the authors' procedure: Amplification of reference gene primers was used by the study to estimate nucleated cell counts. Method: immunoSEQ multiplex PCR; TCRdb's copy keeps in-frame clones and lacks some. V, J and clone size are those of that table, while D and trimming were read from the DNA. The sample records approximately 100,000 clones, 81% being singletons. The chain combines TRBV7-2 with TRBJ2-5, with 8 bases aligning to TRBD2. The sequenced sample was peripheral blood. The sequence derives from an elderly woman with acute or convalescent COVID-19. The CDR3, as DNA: TGTGCCAGCAGCTTTTTCGGGCGGGGGGCGGAAGAGACCCAGTACTTC. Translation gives CASSFFGRGAEETQYF.